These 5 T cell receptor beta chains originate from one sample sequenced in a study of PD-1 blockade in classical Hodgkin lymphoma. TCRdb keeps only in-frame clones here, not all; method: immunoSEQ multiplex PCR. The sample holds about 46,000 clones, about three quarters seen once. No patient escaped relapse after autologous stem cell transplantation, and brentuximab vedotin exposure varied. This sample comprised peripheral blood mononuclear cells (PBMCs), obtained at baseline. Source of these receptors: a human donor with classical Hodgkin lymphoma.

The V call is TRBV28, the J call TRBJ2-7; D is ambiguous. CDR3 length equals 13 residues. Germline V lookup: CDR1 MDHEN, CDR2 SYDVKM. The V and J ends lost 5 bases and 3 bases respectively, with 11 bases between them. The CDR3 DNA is TGTGCCAGCAGTCCCCGTCGTCTCTACGAGCAGTACTTC. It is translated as CASSPRRLYEQYF.

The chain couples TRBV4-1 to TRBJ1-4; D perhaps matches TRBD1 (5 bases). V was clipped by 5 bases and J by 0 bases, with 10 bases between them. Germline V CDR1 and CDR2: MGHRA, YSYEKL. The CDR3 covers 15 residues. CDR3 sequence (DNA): TGCGCCAGCAGCGGACGACAGACAACTAATGAAAAACTGTTTTTT. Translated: CASSGRQTTNEKLFF.

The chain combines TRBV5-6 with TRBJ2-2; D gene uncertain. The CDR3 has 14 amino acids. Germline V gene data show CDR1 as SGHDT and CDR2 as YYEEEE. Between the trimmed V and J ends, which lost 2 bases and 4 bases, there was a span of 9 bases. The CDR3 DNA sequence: TGTGCCAGCAGCTTAGCCCTCTCCACCGGGGAGCTGTTTTTT. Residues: CASSLALSTGELFF.

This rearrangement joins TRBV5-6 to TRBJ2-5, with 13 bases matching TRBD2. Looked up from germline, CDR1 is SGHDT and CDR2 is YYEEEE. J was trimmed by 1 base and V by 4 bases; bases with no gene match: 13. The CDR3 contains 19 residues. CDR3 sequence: CASSPGLAGDWGIQETQYF. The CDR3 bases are TGTGCCAGCAGCCCTGGACTAGCGGGAGATTGGGGGATCCAAGAGACCCAGTACTTC.

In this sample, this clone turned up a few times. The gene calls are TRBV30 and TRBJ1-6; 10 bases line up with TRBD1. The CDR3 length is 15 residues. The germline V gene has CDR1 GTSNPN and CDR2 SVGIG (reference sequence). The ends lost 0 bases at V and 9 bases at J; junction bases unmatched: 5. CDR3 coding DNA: TGTGCCTGGAGTGTCGGGGGACAGGGGTTTTCACCCCTCCACTTT. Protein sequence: CAWSVGGQGFSPLHF.